This T cell receptor (beta chain) derives from a study of T cell responses to AZD1222 COVID-19 vaccine. Regarding the study as a whole: Spike-specific TCR breadth and depth grew following two AZD1222 doses. Unmutated variant regions reportedly attract nearly half of all spike-specific TCRs.

This clone was counted a few times. Its antigen is as yet unknown. CDR3 size: 12 residues. Germline V CDR1 and CDR2: SGHRS, YFSETQ. Trimming removed 7 bases at V and 8 bases at J, with 12 bases between. Second doses at about 4 or about 12 weeks were pooled. Sequencing used immunoSEQ multiplex PCR; TCRdb keeps in-frame clones, though not all of them. The repertoire has approximately 74,000 clones, around 90% of them found once; the top ten carry approximately 1.3%. The V and J genes are TRBV5-1 and TRBJ2-2; the D gene is possibly TRBD2 (6 bases). This TCR came from an adult who received the AZD1222 COVID-19 vaccine. Specimen: peripheral blood, collected 28 days after the second AZD1222 dose. CDR3 sequence reads: CASWDREGELFF. The CDR3 DNA sequence: TGCGCCAGCTGGGACCGGGAGGGGGAGCTGTTTTTT.